There are a few counts of the clone carrying this T cell receptor (beta chain). V was shortened by 1 base and J by 6 bases, with 9 bases between the two germline ends. Germline loops: CDR1 PRHDT, CDR2 FYEKMQ (reference sequence). The CDR3 is 13 amino acids. The sample belongs to a study of T-cell reconstitution after alpha-beta-depleted transplantation in children. During its preparation, the TCRbeta library received unique molecular identifiers. Each CDR3 protein is one row after TCRdb ran MiXCR on the PCR reads. The sample lists 540,000 or so distinct CDR3 sequences; approximately 22% were seen once.

The sequences come from PBMCs, mostly from graft donor cells, collected 360 days after TCRalphabeta/CD19-depleted stem cell transplant. This rearrangement joins TRBV13 to TRBJ2-5; D is unclear. The TCR was taken from a boy under two years old who had a stem cell transplant for acute myeloid leukemia, so the T cells may come from the graft donor. The CDR3 protein is CASSLELTKTQYF. The DNA of the CDR3 is TGTGCCAGCAGCTTAGAACTGACGAAGACCCAGTACTTC.